Following are 5 T cell receptor beta chains from one sample sequenced in a study of T-cell reconstitution after alpha-beta-depleted transplantation in children. Molecular barcoding with unique molecular identifiers was used for the TCRbeta library. One entry per CDR3 protein results from TCRdb running MiXCR on the PCR reads. Of hundreds of thousands of distinct CDR3 sequences listed, roughly 17% were seen once; the top ten hold approximately 1%. This sample comprised PBMCs from the stem cell graft donor, obtained from the stem cell graft. These receptors all stem from a human donor who donated a stem cell graft to a child with acute myeloid leukemia.

Ten or more counts support this clonotype. The CDR3 loop reads CSAPPLGSNEQFF. The CDR3, as DNA: TGCAGTGCGCCTCCCCTAGGTTCCAATGAGCAGTTCTTC. The chain couples TRBV20-1 to TRBJ2-1; D unclear. CDR3 length equals 13 residues. CDR1 and CDR2 (germline): DFQATT, SNEGSKA (reference sequence). V was trimmed by 6 bases and J by 6 bases, leaving 15 bases between them.

This sequence joins TRBV4-1 and TRBJ2-5; D tentatively reads TRBD1 or TRBD2 (6 bases each). V was trimmed by 0 bases and J by 3 bases, leaving 8 bases between them. The CDR3 loop spans 14 amino acids. Per germline, CDR1 MGHRA and CDR2 YSYEKL. This chain's CDR3 is CASSQEGGEETQYF. As DNA, the CDR3 is TGCGCCAGCAGCCAAGAGGGGGGCGAAGAGACCCAGTACTTC.

On this clonotype itself: One base away lies a much larger clone, so this may be a sequencing read error. The chain joins TRBV13 to TRBJ1-2, with 7 bases identical to TRBD1. The CDR3 runs 13 residues. Unmatched junction bases numbered 4, after V lost 5 bases and J lost 4 bases. Germline values: CDR1 PRHDT, CDR2 FYEKMQ (reference sequence). CDR3 amino acids: CASSQTGIYGYTF. CDR3 sequence (DNA): TGTGCCAGCAGCCAGACAGGGATCTATGGCTACACCTTC. Complete variable domain (other parts from reference TRBV13 and TRBJ1-2): AAGVIQSPRHLIKEKRETATLKCYPIPRHDTVYWYQQGPGQDPQFLISFYEKMQSDKGSIPDRFSAQQFSDYHSELNMSSLELGDSALYFCASSQTGIYGYTFGSGTRLTVV.

Ten or more counts support this clonotype. This chain uses TRBV4-2 with TRBJ1-3; no reliable D call. The CDR3 spans 15 residues. The V end was cut by 0 bases, the J end by 0 bases, with 6 bases between. In germline, CDR1 is LGHNA, CDR2 YNFKEQ. CDR3: CASSQDLSSGNTIYF. The CDR3 nucleotides read TGTGCCAGCAGCCAAGATTTGAGCTCTGGAAACACCATATATTTT.

This clonotype was picked up many times. The V and J genes are TRBV6-5 and TRBJ2-3, with TRBD2 matching 13 bases. Per the germline V gene, CDR1 is MNHEY and CDR2 is SVGAGI. The CDR3 contains 16 residues. Losses at the gene ends were 9 bases for V and 7 bases for J; bases not matched to a gene: 13. CDR3 region: CASTSGGAGRRNTQYF. For the CDR3, the DNA is TGTGCCAGTACTAGCGGGGGGGCGGGGCGCCGCAATACGCAGTATTTT.